This is a list of T cell receptor beta chains from one sample in a study of shared clonotypes between healthy human individuals. The assay was immunoSEQ multiplex PCR, and TCRdb's table has in-frame clones only and misses some. The sample holds approximately 2.1 million clones; 90% to 95% are singletons and the top ten take 0.39%. Sample: naive CD4+ T cells from PBMCs. The receptors were gathered from a man aged 18 to 35 in good health. Some clones in this sample may be carry-over from other donors' samples. The conserved cysteine and the conserved F or W are not part of the CDR3 here. D genes are given only for firm matches.

TRBJ1-2 - TRBV5-1 ASSFGNGLEGYT
TRBJ1-1 - TRBV5-1 ASSLAEGGTEAF
TRBJ1-2 - TRBV20-1 SAHPGVGYT
TRBJ1-2 - TRBV5-1 ASSLRTSFYGYT
TRBJ2-5 TRBD2 TRBV18 ASSLGLAGDETQY
TRBJ2-5 TRBD1 TRBV28 ASSSIGTGKETQY
TRBJ1-4 - TRBV18 ASSPPHPTGPELF
TRBJ2-2 TRBD1 TRBV27 ASSGTGISGNTGELF
TRBJ1-4 TRBD1 TRBV5-6 ASSFAGQDGLF
TRBJ1-3 - TRBV28 ASSSLGRSSGNTIY
TRBJ2-1 - TRBV6-5 ASSYTSTGNEQF
TRBJ1-1 - TRBV5-6 ASSLRRNTEAF
TRBJ2-7 TRBD1 TRBV28 ASSLSFGRGRDEQY
TRBJ1-4 TRBD1 TRBV7-3 ASSLARGQGEKLF
TRBJ1-2 - TRBV28 ASSLPRAENYGYT
TRBJ2-1 - TRBV27 ASSLRQINEQF
TRBJ2-7 - TRBV7-3 ASSPGTDQNEQY
TRBJ2-5 - TRBV7-3 ASSPAANQETQY
TRBJ1-3 - TRBV28 ASSLLVGTRGNTIY
TRBJ2-5 TRBD1 TRBV5-1 ASTLNRGRSETQY
TRBJ2-1 TRBD2 TRBV28 ASNDSGGSYNEQF
TRBJ2-7 - TRBV28 ASSKTPGAADEQY
TRBJ2-1 TRBD2 TRBV9 ASSVGGGIYNEQF
TRBJ2-3 - TRBV5-4 ASSSQGYGTDTQY
TRBJ1-1 - TRBV28 ASTGFWADGNTEAF
TRBJ2-5 TRBD1 TRBV7-2 ASSLIRGPQETQY
TRBJ1-6 - TRBV7-3 ASSLAGAANSPLH
TRBJ1-2 - TRBV19 ASSMGGSYGYT
TRBJ1-2 TRBD1 TRBV5-1 ASGQGELYGYT
TRBJ1-5 - TRBV7-2 ATGWEGNQPQH
TRBJ2-7 - TRBV28 ASRYSYEQY
TRBJ2-1 TRBD2 TRBV10-3 AITPGLAAGNEQF
TRBJ2-1 - TRBV30 AWTAGLSSSYNEQF
TRBJ2-5 TRBD2 TRBV6-6 ASTHGGEWTQY
TRBJ1-2 TRBD1 TRBV5-4 ASSPGQRYGYT
TRBJ2-1 - TRBV18 ASSPGESYNEQF
TRBJ1-5 - TRBV19 ASRRGSQPQH
TRBJ1-2 - TRBV5-4 ASSSKTTPGWGYT
TRBJ2-1 - TRBV7-3 ASSSGAYNEQF
TRBJ2-7 - TRBV10-2 ASSEADGRYEQY
TRBJ2-7 - TRBV11-2 ASSRGVRHEQY
TRBJ2-7 - TRBV5-1 ASSLDSEYEQY
TRBJ2-3 TRBD2 TRBV5-4 ASSLGGLAGEADTQY
TRBJ1-3 - TRBV7-6 ASSLYQGFSSGNTIY
TRBJ1-1 - TRBV28 ASSLAAGLNTEAF
TRBJ2-7 TRBD1 TRBV5-4 ASSSGTGLYEQY
TRBJ1-1 - TRBV28 ASRTTNTEAF
TRBJ1-1 - TRBV6-1 ASLVAPGTEAF
TRBJ2-1 - TRBV6-5 ASSYSGNSYNEQF
TRBJ2-3 - TRBV29-1 SVHTDTQY
TRBJ2-6 TRBD1 TRBV2 ASRGQGKFSGANVLT
TRBJ1-1 - TRBV7-9 ASSPRTAEAF
TRBJ1-2 TRBD1 TRBV10-3 AISQPGTVNYGYT
TRBJ1-1 TRBD1 TRBV7-3 ASSARTGFENTEAF
TRBJ2-1 TRBD2 TRBV7-2 ASSSASGRMNEQF
TRBJ2-3 TRBD2 TRBV30 AWSRGGNTDTQY
TRBJ1-2 TRBD1 TRBV11-2 ASSLTHGQGNGGYT
TRBJ2-7 TRBD2 TRBV4-1 ASSQSGGRGGSYEQY
TRBJ2-1 TRBD1 TRBV11-2 ASSLVFGTGVSNEQF
TRBJ2-7 - TRBV7-2 ASSLRQGGKQY